This T cell receptor beta chain originates from a study of blood T cell repertoires in COVID-19. V was pared by 5 bases and J by 4 bases, with 2 bases of the junction left unmatched. Germline CDR1 and CDR2: MDHEN and SYDVKM. The CDR3 is 13 amino acids. TCRdb's table, derived via immunoSEQ multiplex PCR, lists solely in-frame clones and lacks some. This table has more than 65,000 clones, around nine tenths appearing once. Sequencing input: peripheral blood. The receptor was derived from a human donor in a cohort sampled during active COVID-19. V is TRBV28 and J is TRBJ1-5; 7 bases agree with TRBD1. CDR3 nucleotide sequence: TGTGCCAGCAGTGGACAGGTGAATCAGCCCCAGCATTTT. It specifies CASSGQVNQPQHF. The entire variable domain, with the rest obtained from reference TRBV28 and TRBJ1-5, is as follows: DVKVTQSSRYLVKRTGEKVFLECVQDMDHENMFWYRQDPGLGLRLIYFSYDVKMKEKGDIPEGYSVSREKKERFSLILESASTNQTSMYLCASSGQVNQPQHFGDGTRLSIL.